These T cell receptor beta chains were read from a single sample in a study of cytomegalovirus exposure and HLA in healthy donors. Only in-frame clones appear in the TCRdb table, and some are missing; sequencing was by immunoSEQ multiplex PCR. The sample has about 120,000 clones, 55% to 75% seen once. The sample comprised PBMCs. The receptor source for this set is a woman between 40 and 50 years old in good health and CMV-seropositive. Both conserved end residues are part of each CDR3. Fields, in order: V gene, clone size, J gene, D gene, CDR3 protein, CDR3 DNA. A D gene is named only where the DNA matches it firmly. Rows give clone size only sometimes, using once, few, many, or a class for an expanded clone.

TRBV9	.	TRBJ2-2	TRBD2	CASSSRGGMKNTGELFF	TGTGCCAGCAGCTCCCGGGGAGGGATGAAAAACACCGGGGAGCTGTTTTTT
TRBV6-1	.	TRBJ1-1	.	CATSSGGSDTEAFF	TGTGCCACCTCGTCGGGGGGATCGGACACTGAGGCTTTCTTT
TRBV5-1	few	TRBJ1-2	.	CASSFFSGGYGYTF	TGCGCCAGCAGCTTTTTTTCCGGAGGCTATGGCTACACCTTC
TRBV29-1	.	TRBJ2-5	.	CSVSRGIQETQYF	TGCAGCGTGAGTCGGGGGATTCAAGAGACCCAGTACTTC
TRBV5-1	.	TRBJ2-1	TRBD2	CASRASGNNEQFF	TGCGCCAGCAGGGCTAGCGGAAACAATGAGCAGTTCTTC
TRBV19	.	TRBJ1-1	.	CASSTRGTTEAFF	TGTGCCAGTAGTACTCGGGGTACCACTGAAGCTTTCTTT
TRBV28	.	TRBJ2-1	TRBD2	CAGSGMFYNEQFF	TGTGCCGGCAGCGGGATGTTCTACAATGAGCAGTTCTTC
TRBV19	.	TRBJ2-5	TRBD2	CASSIMGLAEETQYF	TGTGCCAGTAGTATAATGGGACTAGCGGAAGAGACCCAGTACTTC
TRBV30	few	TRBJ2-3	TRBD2	CAWSGILAGVTDTQYF	TGTGCCTGGAGTGGGATACTAGCGGGAGTCACAGATACGCAGTATTTT
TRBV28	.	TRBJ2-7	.	CASRQRGYEQYF	TGTGCCAGCAGACAGAGGGGGTACGAGCAGTACTTC
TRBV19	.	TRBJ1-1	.	CASTLYPVREGGLNTEAFF	TGTGCCAGTACCCTATATCCTGTCAGGGAAGGTGGCCTGAACACTGAAGCTTTCTTT
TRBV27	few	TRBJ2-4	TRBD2	CASSPWTSGSLAKNIQYF	TGTGCCAGCAGTCCATGGACTAGCGGGAGTCTAGCCAAAAACATTCAGTACTTC
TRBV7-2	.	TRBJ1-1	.	CASSLETGRPEAFF	TGTGCCAGCAGCTTAGAAACAGGGCGGCCTGAAGCTTTCTTT
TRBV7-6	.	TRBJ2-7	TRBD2	CASSFTAGGPGEQYF	TGTGCCAGCAGCTTCACGGCGGGAGGGCCGGGGGAGCAGTACTTC
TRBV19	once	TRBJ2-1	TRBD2	CASSIDLAGDNEQFF	TGTGCCAGTAGTATAGATCTAGCGGGAGATAATGAGCAGTTCTTC
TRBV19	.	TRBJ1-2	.	CASSDPGIANYGYTF	TGTGCCAGTAGTGATCCAGGGATAGCTAACTATGGCTACACCTTC
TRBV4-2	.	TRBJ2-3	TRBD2	CASSHILAASTDTQYF	TGTGCCAGCAGCCACATACTAGCGGCTAGCACAGATACGCAGTATTTT
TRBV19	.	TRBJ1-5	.	CASSIGQSLPQHF	TGTGCCAGTAGTATAGGACAGAGCTTGCCCCAGCATTTT
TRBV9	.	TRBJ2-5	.	CASSPEGGVSETQYF	TGTGCCAGCAGCCCAGAGGGTGGGGTGAGCGAGACCCAGTACTTC
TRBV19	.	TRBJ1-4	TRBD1	CASGRNGTGGYWGTTTNEKLFF	TGTGCCAGTGGAAGGAACGGGACAGGGGGCTACTGGGGCACTACAACTAATGAAAAACTGTTTTTT
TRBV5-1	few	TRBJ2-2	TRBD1	CASSSGQGSTGELFF	TGCGCCAGCAGCTCGGGACAGGGGAGTACCGGGGAGCTGTTTTTT
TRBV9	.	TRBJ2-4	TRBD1	CASSGDRALAKNIQYF	TGTGCCAGCAGCGGGGACAGGGCACTAGCCAAAAACATTCAGTACTTC
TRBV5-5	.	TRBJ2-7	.	CASSLLGALDEQYF	TGTGCCAGCAGCTTGCTAGGGGCGTTGGACGAGCAGTACTTC
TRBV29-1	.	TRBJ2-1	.	CSVERQVINNEQFF	TGCAGCGTTGAACGGCAGGTAATAAACAATGAGCAGTTCTTC
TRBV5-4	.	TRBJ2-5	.	CASSLDPGRETQYF	TGTGCCAGCAGCTTGGATCCAGGGAGGGAGACCCAGTACTTC
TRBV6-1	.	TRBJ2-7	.	CASSVVVLHEQYF	TGTGCCAGCAGTGTAGTGGTTCTCCACGAGCAGTACTTC
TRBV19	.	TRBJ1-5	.	CASSMYEFGQPQHF	TGTGCCAGTAGTATGTATGAGTTCGGTCAGCCCCAGCATTTT
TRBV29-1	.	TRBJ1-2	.	CSVVEGYGYTF	TGCAGCGTTGTGGAGGGCTATGGCTACACCTTC
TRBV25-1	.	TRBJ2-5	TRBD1	CASNRDRYQETQYF	TGTGCCAGCAACCGGGACAGATACCAAGAGACCCAGTACTTC
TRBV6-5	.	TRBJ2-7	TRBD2	CASGIAGGGAYEQYF	TGTGCCAGCGGGATAGCGGGAGGAGGTGCCTACGAGCAGTACTTC
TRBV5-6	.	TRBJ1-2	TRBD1	CASSGLGQGYGYTF	TGTGCCAGCAGCGGTCTGGGACAGGGGTATGGCTACACCTTC